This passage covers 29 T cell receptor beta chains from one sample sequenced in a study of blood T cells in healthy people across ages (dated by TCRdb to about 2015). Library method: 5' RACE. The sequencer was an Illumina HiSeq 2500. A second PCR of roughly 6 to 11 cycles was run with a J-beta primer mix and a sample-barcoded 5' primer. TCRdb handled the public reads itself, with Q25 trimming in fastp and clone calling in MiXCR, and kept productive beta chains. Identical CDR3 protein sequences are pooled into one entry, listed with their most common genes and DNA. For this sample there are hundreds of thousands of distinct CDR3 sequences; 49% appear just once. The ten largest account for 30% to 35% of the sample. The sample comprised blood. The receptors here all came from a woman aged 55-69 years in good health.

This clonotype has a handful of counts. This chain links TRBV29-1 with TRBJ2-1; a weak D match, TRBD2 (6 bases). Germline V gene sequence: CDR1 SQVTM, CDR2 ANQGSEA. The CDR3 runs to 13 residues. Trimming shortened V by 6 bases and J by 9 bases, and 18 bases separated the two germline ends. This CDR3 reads CSVKDYLASEQFF. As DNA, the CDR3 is TGCAGCGTCAAAGATTACCTAGCGTCTGAGCAGTTCTTC.

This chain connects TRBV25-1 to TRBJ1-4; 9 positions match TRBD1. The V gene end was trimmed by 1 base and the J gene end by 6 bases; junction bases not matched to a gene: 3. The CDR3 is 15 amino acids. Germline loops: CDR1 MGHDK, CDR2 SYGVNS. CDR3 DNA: TGTGCCAGCAGTGAATGGGGACAGGGTCATGAAAAACTGTTTTTT. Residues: CASSEWGQGHEKLFF.

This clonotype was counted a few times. Written as DNA, the CDR3 is TGCAGCGTCGGGACTCTCATGTCCGGGGAGCTGTTTTTT. It is translated as CSVGTLMSGELFF. The chain couples TRBV29-1 to TRBJ2-2; D possibly corresponds to TRBD2 (6 bases). V lost 6 bases to trimming and J lost 6 bases, with 14 bases between them. The germline V gene has CDR1 SQVTM and CDR2 ANQGSEA. This CDR3 is 13 amino acids long.

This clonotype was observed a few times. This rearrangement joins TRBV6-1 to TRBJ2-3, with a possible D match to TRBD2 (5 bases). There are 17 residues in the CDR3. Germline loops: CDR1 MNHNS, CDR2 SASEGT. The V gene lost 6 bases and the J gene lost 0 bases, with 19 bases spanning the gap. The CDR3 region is CASSLLGQRSSTDTQYF. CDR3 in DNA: TGTGCCAGCAGCCTTCTTGGGCAGCGGTCCAGCACAGATACGCAGTATTTT.

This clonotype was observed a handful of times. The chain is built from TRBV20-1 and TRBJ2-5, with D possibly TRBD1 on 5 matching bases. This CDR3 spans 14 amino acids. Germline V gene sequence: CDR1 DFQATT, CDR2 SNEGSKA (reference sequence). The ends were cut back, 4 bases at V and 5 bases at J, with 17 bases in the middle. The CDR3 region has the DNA TGCAGTGCTACCCCGGCTAAAGGGGTCGAGACCCAGTACTTC. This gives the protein CSATPAKGVETQYF.

The CDR3 sequence: CASSIVGQGSTEAFF. Here the CDR3 DNA reads TGTGCCAGCAGCATAGTTGGACAGGGAAGTACTGAAGCTTTCTTT. The V gene is TRBV7-2, the J gene TRBJ1-1; 8 bases are a match to TRBD1. The CDR3 loop spans 15 amino acids. CDR1 and CDR2 (germline): SGHTA, FQGNSA. V lost 5 bases and J lost 5; bases outside the gene matches: 10.

In DNA form, the CDR3 reads TGTGCCAGCAGTTCCCTCCTAGGCAATGAGCAGTTCTTC. Translated: CASSSLLGNEQFF. This chain connects TRBV12-3 or TRBV12-4 to TRBJ2-1, with D unclear. This CDR3 is 13 amino acids long. Deletions cut 4 bases from V and 6 bases from J, with 10 bases between.

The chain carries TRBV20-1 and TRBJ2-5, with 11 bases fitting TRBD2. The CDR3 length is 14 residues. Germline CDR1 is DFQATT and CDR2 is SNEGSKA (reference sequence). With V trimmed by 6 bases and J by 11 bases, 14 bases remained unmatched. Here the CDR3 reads CSAPTSGRGNEQYF. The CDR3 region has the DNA TGCAGTGCACCAACTAGCGGGAGAGGGAATGAGCAGTACTTC.

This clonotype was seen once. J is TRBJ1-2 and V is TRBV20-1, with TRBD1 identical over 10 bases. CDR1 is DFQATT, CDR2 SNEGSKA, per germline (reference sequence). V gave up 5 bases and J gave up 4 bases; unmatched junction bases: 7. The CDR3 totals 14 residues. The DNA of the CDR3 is TGCAGTGCTGAGGGGGGACAGGGGAGCTATGGCTACACCTTC. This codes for CSAEGGQGSYGYTF.

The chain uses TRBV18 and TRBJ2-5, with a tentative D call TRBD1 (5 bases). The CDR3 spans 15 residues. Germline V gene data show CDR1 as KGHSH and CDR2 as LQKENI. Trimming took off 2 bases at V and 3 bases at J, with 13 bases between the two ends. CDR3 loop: CASSPYQGQKETQYF. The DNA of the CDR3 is TGTGCCAGCTCACCATATCAGGGCCAGAAAGAGACCCAGTACTTC. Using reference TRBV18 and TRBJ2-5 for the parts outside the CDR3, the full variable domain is NAGVMQNPRHLVRRRGQEARLRCSPMKGHSHVYWYRQLPEEGLKFMVYLQKENIIDESGMPKERFSAEFPKEGPSILRIQQVVRGDSAAYFCASSPYQGQKETQYFGPGTRLLVL.

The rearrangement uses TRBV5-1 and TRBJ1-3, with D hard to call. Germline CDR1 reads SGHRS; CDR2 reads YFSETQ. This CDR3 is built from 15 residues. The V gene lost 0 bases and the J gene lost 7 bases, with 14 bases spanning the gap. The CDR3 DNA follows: TGCGCCAGCAGCTTGGGGGCAGCTGGGAGGAACACCATATATTTT. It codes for CASSLGAAGRNTIYF. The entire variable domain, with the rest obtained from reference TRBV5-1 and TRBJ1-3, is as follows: KAGVTQTPRYLIKTRGQQVTLSCSPISGHRSVSWYQQTPGQGLQFLFEYFSETQRNKGNFPGRFSGRQFSNSRSEMNVSTLELGDSALYLCASSLGAAGRNTIYFGEGSWLTVV.

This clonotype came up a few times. The CDR3, as DNA: TGTGCCAGCAGTTTACGGGGGACCCTCTACGAGCAGTACTTC. It yields the protein CASSLRGTLYEQYF. The gene calls are TRBV27 and TRBJ2-7; D is perhaps TRBD2 (6 bases). Trimming removed 2 bases at V and 3 bases at J, with 11 bases between. Germline-derived CDR1 and CDR2 are MNHEY and SMNVEV (reference sequence). This CDR3 has 14 residues.

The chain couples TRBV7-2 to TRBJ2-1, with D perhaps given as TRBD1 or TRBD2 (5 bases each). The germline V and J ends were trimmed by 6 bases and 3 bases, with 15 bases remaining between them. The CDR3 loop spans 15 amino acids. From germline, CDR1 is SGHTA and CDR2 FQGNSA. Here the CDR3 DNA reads TGTGCCAGCAGGGCCGAGGGGACGTTCTACAATGAGCAGTTCTTC. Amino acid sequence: CASRAEGTFYNEQFF.

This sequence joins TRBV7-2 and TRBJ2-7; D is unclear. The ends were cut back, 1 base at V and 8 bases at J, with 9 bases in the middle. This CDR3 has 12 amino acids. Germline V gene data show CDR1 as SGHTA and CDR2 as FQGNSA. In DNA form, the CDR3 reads TGTGCCAGCAGCTTAGTCCCGAGGCAGCAGTACTTC. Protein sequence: CASSLVPRQQYF.

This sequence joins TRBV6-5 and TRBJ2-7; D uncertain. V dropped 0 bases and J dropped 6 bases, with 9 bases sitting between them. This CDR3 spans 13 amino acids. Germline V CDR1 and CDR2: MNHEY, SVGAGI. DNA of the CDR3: TGTGCCAGCAGTTACTCTATAGGAAGCGAGCAGTACTTC. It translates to CASSYSIGSEQYF.

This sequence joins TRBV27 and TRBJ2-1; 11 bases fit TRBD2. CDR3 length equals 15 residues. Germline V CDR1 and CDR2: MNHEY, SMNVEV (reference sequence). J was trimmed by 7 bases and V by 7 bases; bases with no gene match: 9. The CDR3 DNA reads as TGTGCCAGCACGTATACTAGCGGGAGATGTAATGAGCAGTTCTTC. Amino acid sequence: CASTYTSGRCNEQFF.

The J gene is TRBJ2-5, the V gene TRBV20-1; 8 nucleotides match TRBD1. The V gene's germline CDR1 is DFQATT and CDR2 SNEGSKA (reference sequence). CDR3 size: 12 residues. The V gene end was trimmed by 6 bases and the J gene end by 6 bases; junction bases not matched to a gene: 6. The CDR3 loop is CSATRTGKTQYF. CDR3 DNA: TGCAGTGCCACCCGGACAGGGAAGACCCAGTACTTC.

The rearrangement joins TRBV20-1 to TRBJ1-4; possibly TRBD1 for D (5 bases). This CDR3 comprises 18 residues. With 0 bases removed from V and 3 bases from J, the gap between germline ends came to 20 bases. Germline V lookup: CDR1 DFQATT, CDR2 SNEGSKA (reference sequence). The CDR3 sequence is CSARDEGRGSLANEKLFF. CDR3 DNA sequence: TGCAGTGCTAGAGACGAGGGACGGGGGAGCTTGGCTAATGAAAAACTGTTTTTT.

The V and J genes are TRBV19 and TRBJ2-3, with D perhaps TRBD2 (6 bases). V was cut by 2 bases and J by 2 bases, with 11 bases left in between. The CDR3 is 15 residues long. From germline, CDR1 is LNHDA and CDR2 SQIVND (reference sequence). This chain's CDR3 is CASSIRRGTTDTQYF. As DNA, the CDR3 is TGTGCCAGTAGTATACGGAGGGGTACCACAGATACGCAGTATTTT.

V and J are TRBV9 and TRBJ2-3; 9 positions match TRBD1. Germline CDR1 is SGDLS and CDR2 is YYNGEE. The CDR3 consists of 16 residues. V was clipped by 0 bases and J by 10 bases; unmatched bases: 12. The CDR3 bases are TGTGCCAGCAGCGTAGCGGGGAGGACAGGGGAGAGGGCGCAGTATTTT. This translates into CASSVAGRTGERAQYF.

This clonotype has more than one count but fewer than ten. The CDR3 reads CATASGYNEQFF. For the CDR3, the DNA is TGTGCTACAGCTAGCGGTTACAATGAGCAGTTCTTC. The J gene is TRBJ2-1, the V gene TRBV6-2 or TRBV6-3; TRBD2 agrees at 7 bases. The CDR3 is 12 residues long. Germline-derived CDR1 and CDR2 are MNHEY and SVGEGT.

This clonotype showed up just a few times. CDR3 sequence (DNA): TGTGCCAGCAGTTTCCGAAGCAGGGGAGTAGAGACCCAGTACTTC. Amino acid sequence: CASSFRSRGVETQYF. The gene calls are TRBV28 and TRBJ2-5; D may be TRBD1 (6 bases). The V and J ends lost 3 bases and 4 bases respectively, with 15 bases between them. Germline V gene lookup returns CDR1 MDHEN and CDR2 SYDVKM. The length of the CDR3 is 15 residues.

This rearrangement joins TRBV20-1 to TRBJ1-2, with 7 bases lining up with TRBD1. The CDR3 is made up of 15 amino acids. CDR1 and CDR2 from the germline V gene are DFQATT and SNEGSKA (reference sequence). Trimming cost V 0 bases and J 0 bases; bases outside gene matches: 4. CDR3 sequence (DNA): TGCAGTGCTAGAGAAAGGGGACAGTCTAACTATGGCTACACCTTC. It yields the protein CSARERGQSNYGYTF.

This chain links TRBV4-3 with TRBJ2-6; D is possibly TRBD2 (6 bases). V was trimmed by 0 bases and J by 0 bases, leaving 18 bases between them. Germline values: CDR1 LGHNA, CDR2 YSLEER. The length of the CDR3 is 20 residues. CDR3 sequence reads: CASSQEIAGGIGSGANVLTF. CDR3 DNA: TGCGCCAGCAGCCAAGAAATCGCCGGCGGGATCGGCTCTGGGGCCAACGTCCTGACTTTC.

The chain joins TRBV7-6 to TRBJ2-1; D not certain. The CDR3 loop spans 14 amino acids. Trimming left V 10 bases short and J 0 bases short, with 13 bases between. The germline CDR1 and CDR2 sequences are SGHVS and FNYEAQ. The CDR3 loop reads CAIQGYSSYNEQFF. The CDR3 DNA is TGTGCCATCCAAGGGTATAGCTCCTACAATGAGCAGTTCTTC.

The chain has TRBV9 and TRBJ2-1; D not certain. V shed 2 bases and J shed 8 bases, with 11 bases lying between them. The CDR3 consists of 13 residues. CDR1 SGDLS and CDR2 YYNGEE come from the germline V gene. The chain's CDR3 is CASSVSSSYEQFF. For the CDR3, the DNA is TGTGCCAGCAGCGTTTCTAGTAGCTATGAGCAGTTCTTC.

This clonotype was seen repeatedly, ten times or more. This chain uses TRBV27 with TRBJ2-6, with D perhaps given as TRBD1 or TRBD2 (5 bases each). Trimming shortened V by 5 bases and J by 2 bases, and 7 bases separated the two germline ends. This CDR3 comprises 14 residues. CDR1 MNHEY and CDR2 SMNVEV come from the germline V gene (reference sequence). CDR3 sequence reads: CASSGGPGANVLTF. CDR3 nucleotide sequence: TGTGCCAGCAGTGGGGGACCTGGGGCCAACGTCCTGACTTTC.

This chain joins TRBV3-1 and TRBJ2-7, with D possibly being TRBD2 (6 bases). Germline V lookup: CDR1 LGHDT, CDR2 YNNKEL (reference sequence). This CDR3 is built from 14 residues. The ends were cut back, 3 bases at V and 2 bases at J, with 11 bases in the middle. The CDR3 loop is CASSHPTSTYEQYF. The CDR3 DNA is TGTGCCAGCAGCCATCCGACTAGTACCTACGAGCAGTACTTC.

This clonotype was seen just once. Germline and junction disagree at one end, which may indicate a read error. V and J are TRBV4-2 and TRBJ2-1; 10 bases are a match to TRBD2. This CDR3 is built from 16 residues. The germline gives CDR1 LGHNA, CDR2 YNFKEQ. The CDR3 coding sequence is TGTGCCGGCAGCCAAGACAGAGCGGGAGGGTGGGATGAGCAGTTCTTC. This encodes CAGSQDRAGGWDEQFF.